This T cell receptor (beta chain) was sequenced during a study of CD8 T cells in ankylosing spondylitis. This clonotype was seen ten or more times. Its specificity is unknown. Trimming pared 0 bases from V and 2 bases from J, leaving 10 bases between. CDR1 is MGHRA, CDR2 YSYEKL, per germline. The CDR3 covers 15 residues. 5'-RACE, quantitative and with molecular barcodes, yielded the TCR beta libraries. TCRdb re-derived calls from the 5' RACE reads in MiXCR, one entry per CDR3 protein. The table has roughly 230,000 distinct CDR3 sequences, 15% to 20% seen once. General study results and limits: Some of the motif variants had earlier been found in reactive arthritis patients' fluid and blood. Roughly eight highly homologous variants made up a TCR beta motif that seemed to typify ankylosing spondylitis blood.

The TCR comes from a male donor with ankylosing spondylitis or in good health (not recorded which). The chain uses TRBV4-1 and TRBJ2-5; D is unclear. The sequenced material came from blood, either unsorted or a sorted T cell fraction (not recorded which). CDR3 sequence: CASSQESRPQETQYF. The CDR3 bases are TGCGCCAGCAGCCAAGAGTCGCGTCCGCAAGAGACCCAGTACTTC.